A single TCR beta chain is shown here with its context. Its target is not known. The length of the CDR3 is 15 residues. The V gene's germline CDR1 is SQVTM and CDR2 ANQGSEA. V was clipped by 2 bases and J by 4 bases; unmatched bases: 7. The record originates from a study of cytomegalovirus exposure and HLA in healthy donors. Regarding the study as a whole: Later analysis suggested most CMV-associated TCR beta chains were HLA-restricted. Previous analysis showed most TCR beta V segments were productive about 87% or about 30% of the time. Most likely, a cluster of highly shared sequence variants arose as a sequencing artifact. Some V segments (TRBV6-2 and TRBV6-3 among them) were excluded as indistinguishable.

Use of 60 Vbeta and 13 Jbeta primers characterized the PCR. Sequencing used immunoSEQ multiplex PCR; TCRdb keeps in-frame clones, though not all of them. Here the sample spans 200,000 to 250,000 clones, about 84% being singletons. The receptor comes from a human donor in good health. The chain is built from TRBV29-1 and TRBJ2-7; 11 bases fit TRBD1. Sequences were obtained from PBMCs. The CDR3 here is CSVERTGGGNYEQYF. CDR3 sequence (DNA): TGCAGCGTTGAACGGACAGGGGGCGGTAATTACGAGCAGTACTTC.